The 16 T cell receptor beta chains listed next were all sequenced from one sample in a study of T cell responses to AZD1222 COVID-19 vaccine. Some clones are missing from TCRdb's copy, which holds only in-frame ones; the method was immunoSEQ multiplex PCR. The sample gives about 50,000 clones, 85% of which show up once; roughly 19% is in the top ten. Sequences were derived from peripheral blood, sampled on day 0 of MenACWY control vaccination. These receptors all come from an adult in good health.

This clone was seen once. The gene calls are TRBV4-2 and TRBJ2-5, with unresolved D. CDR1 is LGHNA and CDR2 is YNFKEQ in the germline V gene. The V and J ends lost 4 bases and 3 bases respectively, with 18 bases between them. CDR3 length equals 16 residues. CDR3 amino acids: CASSPNNRASEETQYF. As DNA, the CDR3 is TGTGCCAGCAGCCCGAACAATAGAGCCTCCGAAGAGACCCAGTACTTC.

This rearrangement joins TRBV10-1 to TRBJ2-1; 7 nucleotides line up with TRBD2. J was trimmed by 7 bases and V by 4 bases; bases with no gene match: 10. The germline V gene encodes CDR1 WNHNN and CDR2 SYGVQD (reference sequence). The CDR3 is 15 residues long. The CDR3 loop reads CASSGAGVGRNEQFF. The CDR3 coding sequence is TGCGCCAGCAGTGGTGCGGGAGTAGGTCGGAATGAGCAGTTCTTC.

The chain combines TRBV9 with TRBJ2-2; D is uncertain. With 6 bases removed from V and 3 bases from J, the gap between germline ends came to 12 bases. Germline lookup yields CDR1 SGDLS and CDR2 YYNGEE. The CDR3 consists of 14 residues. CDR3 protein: CASTRNDYTGELFF. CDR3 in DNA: TGTGCCAGCACCCGCAATGACTACACCGGGGAGCTGTTTTTT.

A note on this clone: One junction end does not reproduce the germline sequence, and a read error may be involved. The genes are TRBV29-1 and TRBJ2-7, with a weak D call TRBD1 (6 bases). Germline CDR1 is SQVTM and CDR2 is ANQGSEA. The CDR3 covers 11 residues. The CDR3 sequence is CSVLVPWTVNF. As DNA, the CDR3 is TGCAGCGTTTTAGTCCCCTGGACAGTAAACTTC.

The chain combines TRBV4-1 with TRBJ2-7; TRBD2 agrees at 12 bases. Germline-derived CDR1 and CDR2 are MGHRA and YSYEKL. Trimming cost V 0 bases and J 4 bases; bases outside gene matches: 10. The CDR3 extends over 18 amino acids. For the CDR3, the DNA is TGCGCCAGCAGCCAAGAGCCTAGCGGGAGGGCTGTAAAATACGAGCAGTACTTC. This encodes CASSQEPSGRAVKYEQYF.

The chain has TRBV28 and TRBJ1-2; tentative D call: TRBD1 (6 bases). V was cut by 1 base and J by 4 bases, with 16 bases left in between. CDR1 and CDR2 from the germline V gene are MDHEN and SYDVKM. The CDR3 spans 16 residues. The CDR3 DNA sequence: TGTGCCAGCAGTTTATCACTCATCGGACAGTTCTATGGCTACACCTTC. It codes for CASSLSLIGQFYGYTF.

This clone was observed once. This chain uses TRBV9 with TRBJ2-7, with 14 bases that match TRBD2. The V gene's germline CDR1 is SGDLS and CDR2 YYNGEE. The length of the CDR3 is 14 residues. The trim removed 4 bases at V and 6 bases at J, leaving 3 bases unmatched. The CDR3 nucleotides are TGTGCCAGCAGCCCCGGGACTAGCGGGGGCGAGCAGTACTTC. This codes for CASSPGTSGGEQYF.

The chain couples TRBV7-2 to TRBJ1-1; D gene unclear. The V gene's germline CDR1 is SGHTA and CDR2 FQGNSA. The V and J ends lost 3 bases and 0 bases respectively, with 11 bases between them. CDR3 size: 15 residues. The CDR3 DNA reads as TGTGCCAGCAGCTTCCAGACGTCGGTGAACACTGAAGCTTTCTTT. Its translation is CASSFQTSVNTEAFF. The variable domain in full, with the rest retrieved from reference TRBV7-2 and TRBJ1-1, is GAGVSQSPSNKVTEKGKDVELRCDPISGHTALYWYRQSLGQGLEFLIYFQGNSAPDKSGLPSDRFSAERTGGSVSTLTIQRTQQEDSAVYLCASSFQTSVNTEAFFGQGTRLTVV.

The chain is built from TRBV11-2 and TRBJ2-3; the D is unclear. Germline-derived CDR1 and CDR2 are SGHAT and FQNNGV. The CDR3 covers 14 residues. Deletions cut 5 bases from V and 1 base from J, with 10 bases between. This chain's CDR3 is CASSPRLGTDTQYF. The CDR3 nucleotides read TGTGCCAGCAGCCCTCGACTCGGCACAGATACGCAGTATTTT.

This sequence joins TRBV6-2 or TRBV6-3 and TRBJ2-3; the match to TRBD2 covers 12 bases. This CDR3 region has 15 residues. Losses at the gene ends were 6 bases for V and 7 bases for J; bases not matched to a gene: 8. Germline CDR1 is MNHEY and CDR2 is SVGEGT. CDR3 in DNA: TGTGCCAGCAGCCCGACTAGCGGGAGAGCGAATACGCAGTATTTT. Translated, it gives CASSPTSGRANTQYF.

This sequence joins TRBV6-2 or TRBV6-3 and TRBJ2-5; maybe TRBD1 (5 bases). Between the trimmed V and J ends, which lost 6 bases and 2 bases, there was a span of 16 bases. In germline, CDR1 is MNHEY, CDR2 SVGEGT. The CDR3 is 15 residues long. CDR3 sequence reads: CASSKPGKLQETQYF. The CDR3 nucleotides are TGTGCCAGCAGCAAACCAGGGAAGCTGCAAGAGACCCAGTACTTC.

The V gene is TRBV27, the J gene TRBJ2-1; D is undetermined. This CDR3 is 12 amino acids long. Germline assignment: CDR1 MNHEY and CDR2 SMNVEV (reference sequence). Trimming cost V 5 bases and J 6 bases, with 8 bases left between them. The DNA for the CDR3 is TGTGCCAGCAGTCCCACTCCCAATGAGCAGTTCTTC. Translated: CASSPTPNEQFF.

Here the CDR3 reads CASSIRPGQGRWDSPLHF. The CDR3, as DNA: TGTGCCAGTAGCATCAGACCGGGACAGGGTCGGTGGGATTCACCCCTCCACTTT. V gene TRBV19 combines with J gene TRBJ1-6; TRBD1 matches 9 bases. The length of the CDR3 is 18 residues. Germline V gene sequence: CDR1 LNHDA, CDR2 SQIVND (reference sequence). Losses at the gene ends were 6 bases for V and 8 bases for J; bases not matched to a gene: 17.

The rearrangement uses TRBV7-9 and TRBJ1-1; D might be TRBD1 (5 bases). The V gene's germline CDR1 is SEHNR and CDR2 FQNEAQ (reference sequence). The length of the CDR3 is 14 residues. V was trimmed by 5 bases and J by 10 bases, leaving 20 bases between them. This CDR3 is CASSPRDFPEVAFF. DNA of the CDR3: TGTGCCAGCAGCCCCCGGGACTTCCCGGAGGTAGCTTTCTTT.

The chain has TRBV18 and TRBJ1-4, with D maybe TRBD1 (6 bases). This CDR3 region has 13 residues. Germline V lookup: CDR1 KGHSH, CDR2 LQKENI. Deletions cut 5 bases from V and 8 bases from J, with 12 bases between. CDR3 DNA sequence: TGTGCCAGCTCATCAGGGGTGGAAGAAAAACTGTTTTTT. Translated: CASSSGVEEKLFF. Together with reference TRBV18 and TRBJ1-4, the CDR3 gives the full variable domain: NAGVMQNPRHLVRRRGQEARLRCSPMKGHSHVYWYRQLPEEGLKFMVYLQKENIIDESGMPKERFSAEFPKEGPSILRIQQVVRGDSAAYFCASSSGVEEKLFFGSGTQLSVL.

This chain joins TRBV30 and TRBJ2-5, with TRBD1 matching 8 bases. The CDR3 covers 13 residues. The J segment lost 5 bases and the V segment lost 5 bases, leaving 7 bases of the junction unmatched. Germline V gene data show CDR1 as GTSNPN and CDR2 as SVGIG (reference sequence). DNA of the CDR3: TGTGCCTGGGCTGGACAGGGCGGCGAGACCCAGTACTTC. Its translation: CAWAGQGGETQYF. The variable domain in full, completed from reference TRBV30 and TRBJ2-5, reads SQTIHQWPATLVQPVGSPLSLECTVEGTSNPNLYWYRQAAGRGLQLLFYSVGIGQISSEVPQNLSASRPQDRQFILSSKKLLLSDSGFYLCAWAGQGGETQYFGPGTRLLVL.